Listed below are T cell receptor beta chains from one sample, sequenced in a study of cytomegalovirus exposure and HLA in healthy donors. Clones were sequenced by immunoSEQ multiplex PCR, and TCRdb holds only the in-frame ones, with some missing. The sample records under 150,000 clones, around 77% being singletons. The sample consisted of PBMCs. The receptor source for this set is a young woman in good health and CMV-seropositive. Both conserved end residues are part of each CDR3. Each record gives: V gene, J gene, CDR3 protein.

v_call: TRBV9; j_call: TRBJ2-7; cdr3_aa: CASSVGTSGNEQYF
v_call: TRBV6-1; j_call: TRBJ2-5; cdr3_aa: CASPASGRIETQYF
v_call: TRBV5-1; j_call: TRBJ1-1; cdr3_aa: CASSFRQGQGEAFF
v_call: TRBV5-1; j_call: TRBJ2-3; cdr3_aa: CASSMGPDTQYF
v_call: TRBV5-8; j_call: TRBJ2-7; cdr3_aa: CASSLKSGGSAEQYF
v_call: TRBV19; j_call: TRBJ2-7; cdr3_aa: CASSVGTSGYEQYF
v_call: TRBV4-1; j_call: TRBJ1-1; cdr3_aa: CASSPLTGGVLNTEAFF
v_call: TRBV27; j_call: TRBJ1-2; cdr3_aa: CASTPSQGWYYGYTF
v_call: TRBV7-9; j_call: TRBJ2-1; cdr3_aa: CASSSRGGSSYNEQFF
v_call: TRBV27; j_call: TRBJ2-7; cdr3_aa: CASSLLGQGVNEQYF
v_call: TRBV7-6; j_call: TRBJ2-5; cdr3_aa: CASSSHQETQYF
v_call: TRBV30; j_call: TRBJ1-6; cdr3_aa: CAWSVGQGNSPLHF
v_call: TRBV7-2; j_call: TRBJ1-2; cdr3_aa: CASSQVRGYGYTF
v_call: TRBV9; j_call: TRBJ2-2; cdr3_aa: CASSGTSGNTGELFF
v_call: TRBV19; j_call: TRBJ1-5; cdr3_aa: CASSPLPGQGVGSNQPQHF
v_call: TRBV6-5; j_call: TRBJ1-1; cdr3_aa: CASSNPGQGATEAFF
v_call: TRBV19; j_call: TRBJ1-1; cdr3_aa: CASKTQGLWTEAFF
v_call: TRBV12-5; j_call: TRBJ1-4; cdr3_aa: CASGLVLGTVNEKLFF
v_call: TRBV18; j_call: TRBJ2-5; cdr3_aa: CASSPSTQETQYF
v_call: TRBV28; j_call: TRBJ2-7; cdr3_aa: CASSLSSGGTHEQYF
v_call: TRBV29-1; j_call: TRBJ2-3; cdr3_aa: CSVEGPFWGGTDTQYF
v_call: TRBV19; j_call: TRBJ1-2; cdr3_aa: CASSTQINYGYTF